These T cell receptor beta chains were read from a single sample in a study of CD8 T cells in Susac syndrome. TCRdb re-called the immunoSEQ multiplex PCR reads through MiXCR, storing one row per CDR3 protein. In the table there are 100,000 to 150,000 distinct CDR3 sequences, about 93% of which are singletons. Sequencing was performed on CD8+ T cells from PBMCs. The origin of the receptors is a human donor with Susac syndrome. CDR3s include the opening cysteine and the closing phenylalanine or tryptophan. The D gene is left open where the match is weak. Only some rows state a clone size, as once, few, many or a class for expanded clones.

size	V	J	D	length	DNA	CDR3
NA	TRBV12-3/TRBV12-4	TRBJ2-1	NA	16	TGTGCCAGCAGTTTAGTGGACGGGACCCCGGGCAATGAGCAGTTCTTC	CASSLVDGTPGNEQFF
once	TRBV7-9	TRBJ1-1	NA	16	TGTGCCAGCAGCTCAGAGGGGTTGTTTGAGGACACTGAAGCTTTCTTT	CASSSEGLFEDTEAFF
NA	TRBV12-3/TRBV12-4	TRBJ2-1	NA	15	TGTGCCAGCAGTCCAACACTAGAACCAGGCAATGAGCAGTTCTTC	CASSPTLEPGNEQFF
NA	TRBV4-2	TRBJ2-3	TRBD2	17	TGTGCCAGCAGCCAAGATGGACCAGCGGGGGGGTCAGATACGCAGTATTTT	CASSQDGPAGGSDTQYF
NA	TRBV5-6	TRBJ2-2	NA	12	TGTGCCAGCAGCAATGTTCTCGGGGAGCTGTTTTTT	CASSNVLGELFF
NA	TRBV20-1	TRBJ2-3	TRBD2	18	TGCAGTGCTAGAGGGGGTAGCGGGGGGGCCGTCGGCACAGATACGCAGTATTTT	CSARGGSGGAVGTDTQYF
NA	TRBV12-3/TRBV12-4	TRBJ2-7	TRBD1	11	TGTGCCAGCAGTCCTGGGACAGCTCAGTACTTC	CASSPGTAQYF
once	TRBV29-1	TRBJ2-3	NA	13	TGCAGCTATAATAGGGGAGGACCAGATACGCAGTATTTT	CSYNRGGPDTQYF
NA	TRBV7-9	TRBJ1-2	NA	14	TGTGCCAGCAGCTTAAACGGTCTACCTCATGGCTACACCTTC	CASSLNGLPHGYTF
NA	TRBV30	TRBJ2-7	TRBD2	14	TGTGCCTGGAGTGAAGCGGGAGGTCCCTACGAGCAGTACTTC	CAWSEAGGPYEQYF
NA	TRBV5-1	TRBJ1-1	NA	13	TGCGCCAGCAGCTTGACAGGGATCGCTGAAGCTTTCTTT	CASSLTGIAEAFF
NA	TRBV4-2	TRBJ2-7	TRBD1	16	TGTGCCAGCAGCCAACATAAGACAGGGCTCCCCTACGAGCAGTACTTC	CASSQHKTGLPYEQYF
NA	TRBV12-3/TRBV12-4	TRBJ2-7	TRBD1	13	TGTGCCAGCAGCGGACAGGGAAGGTACGAGCAGTACTTC	CASSGQGRYEQYF
NA	TRBV7-2	TRBJ2-1	NA	17	TGTGCCAGCAGCTTAGAGGGGGGCGGGAGTGGCCTCAATGAGCAGTTCTTC	CASSLEGGGSGLNEQFF
NA	TRBV4-3	TRBJ2-1	TRBD2	15	TGCGCCAGCAGCCATGGCGGGAGGCTTAACAATGAGCAGTTCTTC	CASSHGGRLNNEQFF
NA	TRBV11-2	TRBJ2-1	NA	11	TGTGCCAGCAGGACCCACAATGAGCAGTTCTTC	CASRTHNEQFF
NA	TRBV5-1	TRBJ1-1	NA	19	TGCGCCAGCAGCTTTGGGGGCGGAGAGGTCCGACACTTGAACACTGAAGCTTTCTTT	CASSFGGGEVRHLNTEAFF
NA	TRBV4-3	TRBJ1-1	NA	13	TGCGCCAGCAGCCAGGACAGGAACACTGAAGCTTTCTTT	CASSQDRNTEAFF
NA	TRBV28	TRBJ2-1	NA	12	TGTGCCAGCAGTTTAAGGGGGGGAGAGCAGTTCTTC	CASSLRGGEQFF
NA	TRBV6-5	TRBJ2-5	TRBD2	15	TGTGCCAGCAGTTTGTTAGCGGGGGGGCTGGAGACCCAGTACTTC	CASSLLAGGLETQYF
NA	TRBV2	TRBJ2-7	NA	13	TGTGCCAGCAGTGGGTTTGTGGGAGACGAGCAGTACTTC	CASSGFVGDEQYF
NA	TRBV6-5	TRBJ2-1	NA	14	TGTGCCAGCATGGCCGGGAGCTCCTACAATGAGCAGTTCTTC	CASMAGSSYNEQFF
NA	TRBV6-5	TRBJ2-6	NA	14	TGTGCCAGCAGTACCCTCGCTGGGGCCAACGTCCTGACTTTC	CASSTLAGANVLTF
NA	TRBV10-3	TRBJ1-5	NA	13	TGTGCCATCAAGGGGACTCAGAATCAGCCCCAGCATTTT	CAIKGTQNQPQHF
NA	TRBV10-3	TRBJ1-1	NA	11	TGTGCCAGCGGAAAGGGGACTGAAGCTTTCTTT	CASGKGTEAFF
once	TRBV20-1	TRBJ1-1	TRBD1	14	TGCAGTGCCCATCATGGAGGGACAGAGACTGAAGCTTTCTTT	CSAHHGGTETEAFF
NA	TRBV2	TRBJ2-5	NA	18	TGTGCCAGCAGTGAATCCCCAACAGGGAGGGAGAATGGGGAGACCCAGTACTTC	CASSESPTGRENGETQYF
NA	TRBV7-3	TRBJ2-5	NA	15	TGTGCCAGCAGCTTATCGGGGGGCCCCCAAGAGACCCAGTACTTC	CASSLSGGPQETQYF